This TCR beta chain came from a study of blood T cell repertoires in COVID-19. Across the study: The cDNA or gDNA used as material had been derived from T cells, B-cell-depleted T cells, or PBMCs.

The CDR3 consists of 15 residues. V lost 5 bases to trimming and J lost 1 base, with 11 bases between them. The germline V gene has CDR1 MDHEN and CDR2 SYDVKM. This clone appeared once. Authors' data handling: Estimation of nucleated cell counts relied on the amplification of reference gene primers. TCRdb's table, derived via immunoSEQ multiplex PCR, lists solely in-frame clones and lacks some. That table gives V, J and clone size, and the DNA gave D and trimming. This sample has some 58,000 clones, with 80% to 95% found just once. The specimen sequenced was peripheral blood. The gene calls are TRBV28 and TRBJ2-2; a weak D match, TRBD1 (6 bases). This TCR was sampled from a man aged 50-59 years with active COVID-19. CDR3 DNA sequence: TGTGCCAGCAGTCTGGGACAAGTGAACACCGGGGAGCTGTTTTTT. This sequence encodes CASSLGQVNTGELFF.